This paragraph covers one T cell receptor beta chain sequence. Its antigen is currently not known. The record has no base qualities; no much larger clone is one base away. These data belong to a study of control samples from healthy donors and cancer patients (TCRdb year 2020). V is pared back by 0 bases and J by 6 bases, with 1 base lying between the germline termini. Looking up the germline V gene yields CDR1 SGHRS and CDR2 YFSETQ. Inclusive of the bounding cysteine and phenylalanine, the CDR3 is 12 residues long. The CDR3 DNA has 36 bases and is translated from base 1. Library construction relied on the immunoSEQ multiplex PCR assay. TCRdb stores this immuneACCESS table with in-frame sequences only. Part of the clones is absent; in the studies checked, under half of the shortfall reflects unresolved V genes, and no reason is known for the rest. This sample comprises fewer than 150,000 clones, approximately 90% of them detected only once. Roughly 7.8% of the sample rests with the top ten.

This TCR derives from a young man in good health. The rearranged chain carries TRBV5-1 and TRBJ1-6; the D segment cannot be called with confidence. Sample: blood. The DNA reads as follows: TGCGCCAGCAGCTTGGGTAATTCACCCCTCCACTTT. The translation is CASSLGNSPLHF.